These 19 T cell receptor beta chains were sequenced from one sample in a study of blood T cell repertoires in COVID-19. Generated by immunoSEQ multiplex PCR, the TCRdb table keeps only in-frame clones and is missing some. The data show some 220,000 clones, approximately 85% seen once. Sequenced: peripheral blood. These receptors were taken from a man in his forties or fifties with COVID-19, enrolled during active disease.

J is TRBJ2-7 and V is TRBV2; D remains ambiguous. CDR3 length: 14 amino acids. Germline V gene sequence: CDR1 SNHLY, CDR2 FYNNEI. The germline V and J ends were trimmed by 1 base and 2 bases, with 9 bases remaining between them. CDR3 bases: TGTGCCAGCAGTGAAGTTGCAGGTCCCTACGAGCAGTACTTC. Its translation is CASSEVAGPYEQYF.

The chain joins TRBV3-1 (or the pseudogene TRBV3-2) to TRBJ1-1; a possible D gene is TRBD1 (6 bases). The CDR3 has 14 amino acids. CDR1 is LGHDT and CDR2 is YNNKEL in the germline V gene (reference sequence). Trimming cost V 6 bases and J 4 bases, with 15 bases left between them. The CDR3 DNA reads as TGTGCCAGCAGGCACAGGGACCTCCCCACTGAAGCTTTCTTT. Protein: CASRHRDLPTEAFF.

The rearrangement links TRBV2 to TRBJ1-2, with TRBD1 identical over 9 bases. Losses at the gene ends were 4 bases for V and 6 bases for J; bases not matched to a gene: 9. The CDR3 has 15 residues. Germline V gene sequence: CDR1 SNHLY, CDR2 FYNNEI. The CDR3 DNA is TGTGCCAGCAGTGTTTTAACAGGGGGCAGGGATGGCTACACCTTC. Its translation: CASSVLTGGRDGYTF.

The chain combines TRBV3-1 (or the pseudogene TRBV3-2) with TRBJ2-2, with a tentative D call TRBD1 (5 bases). The CDR3 sequence is 17 residues long. V lost 0 bases, J lost 7 bases, and 18 bases lay in between. Germline assignment: CDR1 LGHDT and CDR2 YNNKEL (reference sequence). CDR3 DNA sequence: TGTGCCAGCAGCCAAGATTCTATACAGGCGAGTAACGGGGAGCTGTTTTTT. Its protein product is CASSQDSIQASNGELFF.

V gene TRBV2 combines with J gene TRBJ2-7; 9 bases match TRBD1. This CDR3 has 13 residues. Losses at the gene ends were 6 bases for V and 6 bases for J; bases not matched to a gene: 6. The V gene's germline CDR1 is SNHLY and CDR2 FYNNEI. CDR3 protein: CASRPTGGGEQYF. CDR3 in DNA: TGTGCCAGCAGGCCGACAGGGGGTGGCGAGCAGTACTTC.

The chain recombines TRBV5-8 with TRBJ2-3, with TRBD1 matching 10 bases. V was clipped by 2 bases and J by 4 bases; unmatched bases: 1. CDR3 length equals 14 residues. Germline V lookup: CDR1 SGHTS, CDR2 YDEGEE. CDR3 sequence reads: CASSFGQGADTQYF. The DNA for the CDR3 is TGTGCCAGCAGCTTTGGACAGGGGGCAGATACGCAGTATTTT.

This chain uses TRBV29-1 with TRBJ2-1; D is perhaps TRBD2 (5 bases). The germline V and J ends were trimmed by 7 bases and 2 bases, with 12 bases remaining between them. The CDR3 is 13 residues long. The germline V gene encodes CDR1 SQVTM and CDR2 ANQGSEA. CDR3: CSALGVPYNEQFF. CDR3 DNA: TGCAGCGCCCTCGGGGTACCCTACAATGAGCAGTTCTTC.

This clone was counted between two and nine times. The chain carries TRBV5-6 and TRBJ2-1; D perhaps matches TRBD2 (5 bases). CDR3 length equals 12 residues. CDR1 is SGHDT, CDR2 YYEEEE, per germline. Trimming left V 0 bases short and J 10 bases short, with 8 bases between. The CDR3 DNA reads as TGTGCCAGCAGCTTGGGAAGAGGGGAGCAGTTCTTC. The encoded protein is CASSLGRGEQFF.

The rearrangement joins TRBV20-1 to TRBJ1-6; no clear D. The V end lost 3 bases, the J end lost 0 bases, and 12 bases lay between the germline ends. Germline CDR1 reads DFQATT; CDR2 reads SNEGSKA (reference sequence). This CDR3 is built from 16 residues. CDR3 region: CSASYSMGSYNSPLHF. Here the CDR3 DNA reads TGCAGTGCTAGTTACAGTATGGGCTCCTATAATTCACCCCTCCACTTT.

This chain connects TRBV4-2 to TRBJ2-5; 7 bases fit TRBD1. With V trimmed by 0 bases and J by 0 bases, 7 bases remained unmatched. Germline CDR1 reads LGHNA; CDR2 reads YNFKEQ. CDR3 length equals 17 residues. CDR3 DNA: TGTGCCAGCAGCCAAGACGGGGACAGAATCTACCAAGAGACCCAGTACTTC. Protein: CASSQDGDRIYQETQYF.

The chain links TRBV7-9 to TRBJ1-5; unclear D gene. V was shortened by 3 bases and J by 7 bases, with 10 bases between the two germline ends. The CDR3 is 13 amino acids. CDR1 is SEHNR and CDR2 is FQNEAQ in the germline V gene (reference sequence). CDR3 loop: CASSFGSQQPQHF. CDR3 DNA: TGTGCCAGCAGCTTCGGGAGTCAACAGCCCCAGCATTTT. Based on the CDR3 plus reference TRBV7-9 and TRBJ1-5, the full variable domain is DTGVSQNPRHKITKRGQNVTFRCDPISEHNRLYWYRQTLGQGPEFLTYFQNEAQLEKSRLLSDRFSAERPKGSFSTLEIQRTEQGDSAMYLCASSFGSQQPQHFGDGTRLSIL.

The chain has TRBV7-8 and TRBJ1-5; tentative D call: TRBD1 (6 bases). Per germline, CDR1 SGHVS and CDR2 FQNEAQ. This CDR3 comprises 14 residues. Trimming took 5 bases from V and 0 from J, leaving 8 bases between them. The CDR3 nucleotides read TGTGCCAGCAGCGGACAGCCTAGCAATCAGCCCCAGCATTTT. Amino acid sequence: CASSGQPSNQPQHF.

V gene TRBV25-1 combines with J gene TRBJ2-5; D not certain. Germline CDR1 reads MGHDK; CDR2 reads SYGVNS. The length of the CDR3 is 14 residues. V lost 8 bases, J lost 2 bases, and 15 bases lay in between. The CDR3 sequence: CASASTPIQETQYF. The CDR3 DNA reads TGTGCCAGCGCGTCGACTCCCATTCAAGAGACCCAGTACTTC.

The rearrangement joins TRBV2 to TRBJ1-5; D call uncertain. This CDR3 region has 14 residues. Trimming left V 6 bases short and J 0 bases short, with 9 bases between. Germline CDR1 and CDR2: SNHLY and FYNNEI. Here the CDR3 reads CASRLDTSNQPQHF. CDR3 DNA sequence: TGTGCCAGCAGACTAGACACTAGCAATCAGCCCCAGCATTTT. Drawing the rest from reference TRBV2 and TRBJ1-5, the complete variable domain is EPEVTQTPSHQVTQMGQEVILRCVPISNHLYFYWYRQILGQKVEFLVSFYNNEISEKSEIFDDQFSVERPDGSNFTLKIRSTKLEDSAMYFCASRLDTSNQPQHFGDGTRLSIL.

The V and J genes are TRBV5-6 and TRBJ1-5, with 7 bases identical to TRBD1. The CDR3 is 16 amino acids. Trimming took 4 bases from V and 2 from J; bases not matched to a gene: 9. Germline lookup yields CDR1 SGHDT and CDR2 YYEEEE. The CDR3 DNA sequence: TGTGCCAGCAGCCGCTTAGGGGGCTTGGGCAATCAGCCCCAGCATTTT. It specifies CASSRLGGLGNQPQHF.

The J gene is TRBJ1-2, the V gene TRBV24-1, with TRBD1 identical over 7 bases. Looked up from germline, CDR1 is KGHDR and CDR2 is SFDVKD. After removal of 3 bases from V and 0 bases from J, the junction contained 6 bases not matched to a gene. This CDR3 is built from 16 residues. The CDR3 DNA follows: TGTGCCACCAGTGATGGTAGGGGGACAGCTAACTATGGCTACACCTTC. It is translated as CATSDGRGTANYGYTF.

The chain employs TRBV18 and TRBJ2-1, with D perhaps matching TRBD2 (5 bases). From germline, CDR1 is KGHSH and CDR2 LQKENI. This CDR3 is built from 16 residues. Trimming cost V 1 base and J 0 bases, with 10 bases left between them. The DNA of the CDR3 is TGTGCCAGCTCACCACGAACTAGGGACTCCTACAATGAGCAGTTCTTC. It encodes CASSPRTRDSYNEQFF.

V and J are TRBV18 and TRBJ1-5; 9 nucleotides match TRBD1. Germline CDR1 reads KGHSH; CDR2 reads LQKENI. The CDR3 spans 17 residues. Unmatched junction bases numbered 8, after V lost 3 bases and J lost 2 bases. The chain's CDR3 is CASSPRTGDGGNQPQHF. The CDR3 nucleotides read TGTGCCAGCTCACCGCGGACAGGGGATGGGGGCAATCAGCCCCAGCATTTT.

This clone was picked up one time. The CDR3, as DNA: TGTGCCAGCAGCCCCAACGTCGGCTCCTATAATTCACCCCTCCACTTT. This translates into CASSPNVGSYNSPLHF. V and J are TRBV7-2 and TRBJ1-6; D is uncertain. V gave up 5 bases and J gave up 0 bases, with 11 bases separating them. This CDR3 region has 16 residues. Germline V gene sequence: CDR1 SGHTA, CDR2 FQGNSA.